This T cell receptor beta chain was retrieved from a study of T-cell memory formation after mild COVID-19. Study summary: Most TCR clusters belonged to a single donor. Overall study findings and caveats: CD4+ contracting clones were found mainly in CM and EM, and CD8+ ones in EMRA.

A word on this clonotype: Its specificity is unknown.

From the 5' RACE reads, TCRdb called clonotypes with MiXCR, one entry per CDR3 protein. The profile covers roughly 250,000 distinct CDR3 sequences, with around 17% appearing a single time and 20% to 25% taken by the ten largest. Germline CDR1 reads MNHNY; CDR2 reads SVGAGI (reference sequence). The V end was cut by 2 bases, the J end by 6 bases, with 4 bases between. This CDR3 region has 12 residues. The sample consisted of PBMCs or a T cell subset sorted from them (not recorded which). The gene calls are TRBV6-6 and TRBJ2-2; D is uncertain. The receptor comes from a man aged 18 to 29 who had mild COVID-19 (a few samples of this study predate the infection). Cell type and time point are not known. The CDR3 protein is CASSYPSGELFF. CDR3 sequence (DNA): TGTGCCAGCAGTTACCCGTCCGGGGAGCTGTTTTTT.